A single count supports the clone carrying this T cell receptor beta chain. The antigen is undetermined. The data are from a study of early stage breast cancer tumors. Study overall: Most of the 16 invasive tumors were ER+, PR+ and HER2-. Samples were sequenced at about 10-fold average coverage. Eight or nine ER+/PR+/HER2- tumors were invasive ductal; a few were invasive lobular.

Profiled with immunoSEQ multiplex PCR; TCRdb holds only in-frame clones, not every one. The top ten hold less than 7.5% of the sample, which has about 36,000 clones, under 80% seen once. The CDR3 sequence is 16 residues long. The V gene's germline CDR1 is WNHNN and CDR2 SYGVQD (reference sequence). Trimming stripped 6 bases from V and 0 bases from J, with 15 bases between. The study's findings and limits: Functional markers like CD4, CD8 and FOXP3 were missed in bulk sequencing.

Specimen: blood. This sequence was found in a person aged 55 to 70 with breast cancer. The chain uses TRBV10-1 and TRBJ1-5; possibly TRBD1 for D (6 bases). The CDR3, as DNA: TGCGCCAGCAGCCCCGGGACAATTTTTAGCAATCAGCCCCAGCATTTT. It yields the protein CASSPGTIFSNQPQHF.